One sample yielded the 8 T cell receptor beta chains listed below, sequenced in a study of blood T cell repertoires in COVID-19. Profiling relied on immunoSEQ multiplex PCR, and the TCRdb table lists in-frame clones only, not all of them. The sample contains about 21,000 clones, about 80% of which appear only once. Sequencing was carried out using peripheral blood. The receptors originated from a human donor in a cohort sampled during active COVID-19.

This chain's CDR3 is CATSETGGTAGEKLFF. CDR3 sequence (DNA): TGTGCCACCAGTGAGACCGGAGGGACCGCGGGCGAAAAACTGTTTTTT. The chain uses TRBV24-1 and TRBJ1-4, with D perhaps TRBD1 (5 bases). Deletions cut 4 bases from V and 8 bases from J, with 19 bases between. From germline, CDR1 is KGHDR and CDR2 SFDVKD. This CDR3 is built from 16 residues.

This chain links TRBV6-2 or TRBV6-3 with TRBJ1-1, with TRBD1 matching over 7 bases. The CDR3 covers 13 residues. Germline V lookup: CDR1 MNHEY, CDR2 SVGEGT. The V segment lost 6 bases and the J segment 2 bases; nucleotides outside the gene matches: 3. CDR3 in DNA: TGTGCCAGCAGCAGGACAGGCAACACTGAAGCTTTCTTT. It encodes CASSRTGNTEAFF.

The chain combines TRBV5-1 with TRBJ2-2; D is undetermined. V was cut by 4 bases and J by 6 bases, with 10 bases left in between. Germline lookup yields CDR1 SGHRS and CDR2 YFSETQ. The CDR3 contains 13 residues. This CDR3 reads CASSPLVSGELFF. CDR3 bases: TGCGCCAGCAGCCCTCTAGTATCCGGGGAGCTGTTTTTT.

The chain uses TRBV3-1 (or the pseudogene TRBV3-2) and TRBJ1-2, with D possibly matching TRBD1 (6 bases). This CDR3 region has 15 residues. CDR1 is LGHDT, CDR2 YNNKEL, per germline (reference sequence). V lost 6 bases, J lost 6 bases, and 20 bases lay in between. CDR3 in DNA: TGTGCCAGCAGTCTACAGGGCTTAGGGCGCGATGGCTACACCTTC. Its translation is CASSLQGLGRDGYTF.

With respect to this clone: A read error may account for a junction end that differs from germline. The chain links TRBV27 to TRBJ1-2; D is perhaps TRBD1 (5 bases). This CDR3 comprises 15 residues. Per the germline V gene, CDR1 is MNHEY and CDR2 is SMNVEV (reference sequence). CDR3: CASGLRGSPNYGYTF. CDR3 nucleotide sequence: TGTGCCAGCGGTTTAAGGGGCAGCCCTAACTATGGCTACACCTTC.

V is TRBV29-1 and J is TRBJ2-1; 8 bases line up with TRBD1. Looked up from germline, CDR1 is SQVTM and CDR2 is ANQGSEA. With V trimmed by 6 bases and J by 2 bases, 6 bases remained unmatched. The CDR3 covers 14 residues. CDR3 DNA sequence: TGCAGCGTCGCTCAGGGGGCCCCCTACAATGAGCAGTTCTTC. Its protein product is CSVAQGAPYNEQFF.

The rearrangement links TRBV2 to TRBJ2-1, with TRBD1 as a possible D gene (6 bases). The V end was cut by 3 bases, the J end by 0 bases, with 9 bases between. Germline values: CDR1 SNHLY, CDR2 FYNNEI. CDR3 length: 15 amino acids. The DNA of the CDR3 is TGTGCCAGCAGTGAGTCGGACAGCTCCTACAATGAGCAGTTCTTC. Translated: CASSESDSSYNEQFF.

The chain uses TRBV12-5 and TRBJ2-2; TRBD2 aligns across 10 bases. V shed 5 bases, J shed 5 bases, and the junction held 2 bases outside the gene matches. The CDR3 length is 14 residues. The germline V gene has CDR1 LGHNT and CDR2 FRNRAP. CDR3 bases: TGTGCTAGTGGTGCTAGCGGGGGTACCGGGGAGCTGTTTTTT. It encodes CASGASGGTGELFF.